One sample yielded the 17 T cell receptor beta chains listed below, sequenced in a study of cytomegalovirus exposure and HLA in healthy donors. The data were produced by immunoSEQ multiplex PCR, yet TCRdb's version contains in-frame clones alone and is incomplete. The sample contains 110,000 to 150,000 clones, over 80% of which appear only once. The sample was PBMCs. The receptor set was obtained from a woman aged 25-40 years in good health and CMV-seropositive.

V is TRBV18 and J is TRBJ1-1, with 8 positions matching TRBD1. With V trimmed by 5 bases and J by 0 bases, 8 bases remained unmatched. Looked up from germline, CDR1 is KGHSH and CDR2 is LQKENI. This CDR3 has 16 residues. The CDR3 sequence is CASSTGQGRMNTEAFF. CDR3 nucleotide sequence: TGTGCCAGCTCAACCGGACAGGGAAGGATGAACACTGAAGCTTTCTTT.

The chain links TRBV2 to TRBJ2-1; maybe TRBD2 (6 bases). The length of the CDR3 is 13 residues. V lost 6 bases to trimming and J lost 1 base, with 7 bases between them. The V gene's germline CDR1 is SNHLY and CDR2 FYNNEI. The CDR3 loop reads CASREGSYNEQFF. DNA for the CDR3: TGTGCCAGCAGGGAGGGGTCCTACAATGAGCAGTTCTTC.

The rearrangement uses TRBV10-3 and TRBJ1-1; perhaps TRBD1 as D (5 bases). Germline-derived CDR1 and CDR2 are ENHRY and SYGVKD. CDR3 size: 13 residues. Deletions cut 3 bases from V and 10 bases from J, with 15 bases between. The CDR3 loop is CAISDSTGTGAFF. The CDR3 nucleotides are TGTGCCATCAGTGACAGTACAGGTACCGGAGCTTTCTTT.

The chain uses TRBV9 and TRBJ2-7, with a tentative D call TRBD1 (5 bases). Germline V lookup: CDR1 SGDLS, CDR2 YYNGEE. Between the trimmed V and J ends, which lost 4 bases and 8 bases, there was a span of 13 bases. This CDR3 has 12 residues. CDR3 protein: CASSITGTKQYF. In DNA form, the CDR3 reads TGTGCCAGCAGCATTACAGGAACGAAGCAGTACTTC.

CDR3 amino acids: CASSPRQRLVYEQYF. The DNA of the CDR3 is TGTGCCAGCAGCCCCCGACAGCGCTTGGTCTACGAGCAGTACTTC. V gene TRBV7-2 combines with J gene TRBJ2-7; maybe TRBD1 (5 bases). The germline CDR1 and CDR2 sequences are SGHTA and FQGNSA. V lost 5 bases, J lost 3 bases, and 17 bases lay in between. This CDR3 comprises 15 residues.

This chain uses TRBV6-5 with TRBJ1-1; D may be TRBD1 (6 bases). Germline V gives CDR1 MNHEY, CDR2 SVGAGI. V was shortened by 7 bases and J by 5 bases, with 17 bases between the two germline ends. The CDR3 spans 14 residues. The CDR3, as DNA: TGTGCCAGCATTCTTGGGGCAGGGGAGACTGAAGCTTTCTTT. It translates to CASILGAGETEAFF.

The CDR3 loop is CASSLWRALETQYF. The CDR3 DNA reads TGTGCCAGCAGTTTATGGAGGGCGTTGGAGACCCAGTACTTC. The J gene is TRBJ2-5, the V gene TRBV28, with D perhaps matching TRBD2 (5 bases). Germline lookup yields CDR1 MDHEN and CDR2 SYDVKM. The CDR3 length is 14 residues. The V end lost 0 bases, the J end lost 5 bases, and 10 bases lay between the germline ends. Together with reference TRBV28 and TRBJ2-5, the CDR3 gives the full variable domain: DVKVTQSSRYLVKRTGEKVFLECVQDMDHENMFWYRQDPGLGLRLIYFSYDVKMKEKGDIPEGYSVSREKKERFSLILESASTNQTSMYLCASSLWRALETQYFGPGTRLLVL.

V usage is TRBV6-6 and J usage is TRBJ1-5, with TRBD1 matching over 7 bases. Germline V CDR1 and CDR2: MNHNY, SVGAGI (reference sequence). This CDR3 is 15 amino acids long. The V gene end was trimmed by 5 bases and the J gene end by 0 bases; junction bases not matched to a gene: 4. The CDR3 loop reads CASSRGTDSNQPQHF. In nucleotides, the CDR3 is TGTGCCAGCAGTCGCGGGACAGATAGCAATCAGCCCCAGCATTTT.

The V and J genes are TRBV28 and TRBJ2-7; 7 nucleotides match TRBD1. Germline loops: CDR1 MDHEN, CDR2 SYDVKM. The CDR3 length is 14 residues. V trimming: 4 bases; J trimming: 2 bases; junction bases outside the gene matches: 5. CDR3 sequence reads: CASSSRDSAYEQYF. The CDR3 DNA reads TGTGCCAGCAGTTCACGGGACAGCGCCTACGAGCAGTACTTC. The variable domain in full, completed from reference TRBV28 and TRBJ2-7, reads DVKVTQSSRYLVKRTGEKVFLECVQDMDHENMFWYRQDPGLGLRLIYFSYDVKMKEKGDIPEGYSVSREKKERFSLILESASTNQTSMYLCASSSRDSAYEQYFGPGTRLTVT.

V usage is TRBV28 and J usage is TRBJ2-7; perhaps TRBD1 as D (5 bases). V lost 6 bases, J lost 3 bases, and 12 bases lay in between. The CDR3 is 13 residues long. Looked up from germline, CDR1 is MDHEN and CDR2 is SYDVKM. In DNA, the CDR3 is TGTGCCAGCAGCACTTCCGACAGCTACGAGCAGTACTTC. Encoded protein: CASSTSDSYEQYF.

V is TRBV7-8 and J is TRBJ2-3, with 8 bases that match TRBD2. CDR1 is SGHVS and CDR2 is FQNEAQ in the germline V gene. The CDR3 consists of 15 residues. Trimming cost V 3 bases and J 4 bases; bases outside gene matches: 6. The CDR3 spells CASSLLGLGADTQYF. DNA for the CDR3: TGTGCCAGCAGCTTGCTGGGACTAGGGGCAGATACGCAGTATTTT.

This clone was observed once. The rearrangement links TRBV27 to TRBJ2-7; D may be TRBD2 (5 bases). V lost 3 bases to trimming and J lost 3 bases, with 15 bases between them. This CDR3 spans 15 amino acids. The germline V gene encodes CDR1 MNHEY and CDR2 SMNVEV (reference sequence). The CDR3 coding sequence is TGTGCCAGCAGTTTTGGAGGCGTGCGGGTCTACGAGCAGTACTTC. This codes for CASSFGGVRVYEQYF.

V is TRBV7-6 and J is TRBJ2-1; 8 bases are shared with TRBD1. Germline CDR1 is SGHVS and CDR2 is FNYEAQ. Trimming at V came to 0 bases and at J to 7 bases, leaving 8 bases not matched to a gene. The CDR3 is made up of 16 amino acids. The CDR3 DNA is TGTGCCAGCAGCTTAGCCCTTACAGGGGGGCGGAATGAGCAGTTCTTC. Amino acid sequence: CASSLALTGGRNEQFF.

The J gene is TRBJ2-1, the V gene TRBV29-1; TRBD1 agrees at 9 bases. V shed 7 bases and J 9 bases; nucleotides not matched to a gene: 13. Germline V gene data show CDR1 as SQVTM and CDR2 as ANQGSEA. CDR3 length equals 14 residues. In DNA, the CDR3 is TGCAGCGCCCGGGGGACAGGGTTTAGCAGTGAGCAGTTCTTC. Translating gives CSARGTGFSSEQFF.

The chain combines TRBV29-1 with TRBJ2-5, with 7 bases fitting TRBD1. The germline V gene encodes CDR1 SQVTM and CDR2 ANQGSEA. V gave up 7 bases and J gave up 2 bases; unmatched junction bases: 4. The CDR3 loop spans 12 amino acids. DNA of the CDR3: TGCAGCGCCTCAGGGGGACAAGAGACCCAGTACTTC. Protein sequence: CSASGGQETQYF.

V is TRBV29-1 and J is TRBJ2-2; no clear D. V lost 4 bases and J 2 bases, leaving 8 bases between the germline ends. This CDR3 spans 13 amino acids. Germline values: CDR1 SQVTM, CDR2 ANQGSEA. CDR3 DNA: TGCAGCGTTGGCACAATCAACACCGGGGAGCTGTTTTTT. This sequence encodes CSVGTINTGELFF.

This clone occurred once. The chain is built from TRBV6-1 and TRBJ1-3; TRBD1 might be the D (6 bases). Per the germline V gene, CDR1 is MNHNS and CDR2 is SASEGT. V shed 6 bases and J shed 1 base, with 10 bases lying between them. The CDR3 is 14 amino acids. CDR3 nucleotide sequence: TGTGCCAGCAGATCAGGGGAGTCTGGAAACACCATATATTTT. Its protein product is CASRSGESGNTIYF.